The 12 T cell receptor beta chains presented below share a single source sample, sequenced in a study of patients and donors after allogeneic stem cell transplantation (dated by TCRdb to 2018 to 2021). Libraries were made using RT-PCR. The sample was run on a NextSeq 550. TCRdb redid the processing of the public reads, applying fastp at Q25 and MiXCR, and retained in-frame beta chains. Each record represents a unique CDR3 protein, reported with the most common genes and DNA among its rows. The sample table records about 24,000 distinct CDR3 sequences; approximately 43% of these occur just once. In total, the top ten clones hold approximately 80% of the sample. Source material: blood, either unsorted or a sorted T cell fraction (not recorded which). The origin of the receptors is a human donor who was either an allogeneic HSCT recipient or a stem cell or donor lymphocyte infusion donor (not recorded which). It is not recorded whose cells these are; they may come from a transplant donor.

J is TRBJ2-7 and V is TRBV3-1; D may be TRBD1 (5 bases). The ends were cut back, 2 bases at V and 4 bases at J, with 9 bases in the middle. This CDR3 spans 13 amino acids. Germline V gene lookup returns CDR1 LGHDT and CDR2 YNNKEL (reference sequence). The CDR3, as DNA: TGTGCCAGCAGCCAAAGGGGATGGTACGAGCAGTACTTC. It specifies CASSQRGWYEQYF.

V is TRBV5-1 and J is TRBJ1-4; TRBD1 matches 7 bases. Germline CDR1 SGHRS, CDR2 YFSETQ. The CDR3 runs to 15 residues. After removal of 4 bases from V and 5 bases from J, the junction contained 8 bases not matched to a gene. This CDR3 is CASSPGQDANEKLFF. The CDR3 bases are TGCGCCAGCAGCCCAGGACAGGATGCGAATGAAAAACTGTTTTTT.

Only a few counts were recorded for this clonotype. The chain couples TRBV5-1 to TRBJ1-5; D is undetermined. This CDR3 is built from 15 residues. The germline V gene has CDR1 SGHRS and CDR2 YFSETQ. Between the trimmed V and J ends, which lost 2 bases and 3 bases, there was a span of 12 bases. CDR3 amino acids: CASSLDPVHNQPQHF. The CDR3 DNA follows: TGCGCCAGCAGCTTAGACCCGGTTCACAATCAGCCCCAGCATTTT.

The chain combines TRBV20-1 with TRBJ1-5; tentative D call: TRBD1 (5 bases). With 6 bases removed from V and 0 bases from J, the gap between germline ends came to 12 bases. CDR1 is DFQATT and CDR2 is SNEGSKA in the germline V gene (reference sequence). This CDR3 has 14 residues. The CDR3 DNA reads TGCAGTGCGCCTGACAGTAATAGCAATCAGCCCCAGCATTTT. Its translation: CSAPDSNSNQPQHF.

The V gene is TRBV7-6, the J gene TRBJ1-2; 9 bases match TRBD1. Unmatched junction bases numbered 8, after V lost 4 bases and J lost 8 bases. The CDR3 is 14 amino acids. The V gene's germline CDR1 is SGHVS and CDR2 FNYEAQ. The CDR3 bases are TGTGCCAGCAGCTCGCCGGGACAGGGCGGAGGCTACACCTTC. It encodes CASSSPGQGGGYTF. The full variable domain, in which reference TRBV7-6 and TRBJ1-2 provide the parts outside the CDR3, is GAGVSQSPRYKVTKRGQDVALRCDPISGHVSLYWYRQALGQGPEFLTYFNYEAQQDKSGLPNDRFSAERPEGSISTLTIQRTEQRDSAMYRCASSSPGQGGGYTFGSGTRLTVV.

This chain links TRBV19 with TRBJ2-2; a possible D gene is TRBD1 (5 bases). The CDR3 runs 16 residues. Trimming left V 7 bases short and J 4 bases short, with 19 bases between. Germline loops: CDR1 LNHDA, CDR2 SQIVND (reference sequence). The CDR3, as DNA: TGTGCCAGTAACCCTGCAGGGCCTTGGGGCACCGGGGAGCTGTTTTTT. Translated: CASNPAGPWGTGELFF. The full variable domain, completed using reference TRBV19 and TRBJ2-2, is DGGITQSPKYLFRKEGQNVTLSCEQNLNHDAMYWYRQDPGQGLRLIYYSQIVNDFQKGDIAEGYSVSREKKESFPLTVTSAQKNPTAFYLCASNPAGPWGTGELFFGEGSRLTVL.

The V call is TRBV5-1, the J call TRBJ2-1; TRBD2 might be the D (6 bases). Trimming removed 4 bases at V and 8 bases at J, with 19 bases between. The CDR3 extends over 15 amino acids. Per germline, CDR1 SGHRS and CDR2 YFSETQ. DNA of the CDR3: TGCGCCAGCAGCATAGGACTACCTCGGATCTATGAGCAGTTCTTC. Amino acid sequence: CASSIGLPRIYEQFF. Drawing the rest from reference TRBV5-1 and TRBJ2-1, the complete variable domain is KAGVTQTPRYLIKTRGQQVTLSCSPISGHRSVSWYQQTPGQGLQFLFEYFSETQRNKGNFPGRFSGRQFSNSRSEMNVSTLELGDSALYLCASSIGLPRIYEQFFGPGTRLTVL.

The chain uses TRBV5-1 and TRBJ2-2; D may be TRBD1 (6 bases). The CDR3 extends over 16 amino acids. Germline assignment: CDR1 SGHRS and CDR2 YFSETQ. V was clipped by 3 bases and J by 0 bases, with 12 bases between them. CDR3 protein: CASSSLGQTNTGELFF. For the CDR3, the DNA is TGCGCCAGCAGCTCGTTGGGACAAACGAACACCGGGGAGCTGTTTTTT.

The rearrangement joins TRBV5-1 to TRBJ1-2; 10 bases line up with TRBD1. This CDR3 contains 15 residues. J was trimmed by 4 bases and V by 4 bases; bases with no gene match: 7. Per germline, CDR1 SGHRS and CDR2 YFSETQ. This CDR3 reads CASSPGTGVGYGYTF. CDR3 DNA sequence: TGCGCCAGCAGCCCTGGGACAGGGGTTGGCTATGGCTACACCTTC.

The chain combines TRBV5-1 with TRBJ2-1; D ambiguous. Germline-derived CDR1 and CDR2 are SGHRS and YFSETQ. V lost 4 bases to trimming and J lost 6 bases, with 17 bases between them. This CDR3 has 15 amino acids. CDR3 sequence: CASSLRVRGGNEQFF. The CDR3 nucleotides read TGCGCCAGCAGCCTCCGGGTCCGAGGCGGCAATGAGCAGTTCTTC.

The CDR3 DNA follows: TGTGCCAGCAGCTTTAACGGAATCTACGAGCAGTACTTC. It encodes CASSFNGIYEQYF. The chain carries TRBV5-5 and TRBJ2-7, with D uncertain. The V and J ends lost 2 bases and 3 bases respectively, with 9 bases between them. Germline loops: CDR1 SGHKS, CDR2 YYEKEE (reference sequence). The CDR3 extends over 13 amino acids.

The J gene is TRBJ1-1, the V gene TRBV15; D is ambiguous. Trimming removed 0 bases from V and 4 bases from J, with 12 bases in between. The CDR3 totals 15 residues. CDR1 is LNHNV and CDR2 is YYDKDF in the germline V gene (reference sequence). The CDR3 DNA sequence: TGTGCCACCAGCAGAGAAGGATATTCAGGCACTGAAGCTTTCTTT. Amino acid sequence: CATSREGYSGTEAFF.